This TCR beta chain comes out of a study of vaccination effects on CD4 cells after COVID-19. Here immunoSEQ multiplex PCR was the method, and the copy in TCRdb shows in-frame clones only, minus some. The data show roughly 71,000 clones, with over 70% seen just once and 1.2% held by the top ten. In the case of this clone: Antigen specificity is unknown.

Germline V gives CDR1 SGHRS, CDR2 YFSETQ. J was trimmed by 1 base and V by 5 bases; bases with no gene match: 10. The CDR3 contains 16 residues. Expansion of antigen-specific CD4+ T cells with viral peptide pools was carried out by the ViraFEST assay before sequencing. Following an approximately ten-day culture, CD4+ T cells were purified. All participants had two doses of either the BNT162b2 or mRNA-1273 vaccine. With approximately 9.2 ug/ml peptides and around 9.6 IU/ml IL-2, approximately 2.2 million PBMC per well were cultured. It was on days 3 and 7 that half the medium was replaced with IL-2 medium.

This TCR derives from a human donor who received a COVID-19 vaccine. The rearrangement links TRBV5-1 to TRBJ1-1; 8 nucleotides align to TRBD1. The material was CD4+ T cells from PBMCs cultured with HCoV-229E spike peptides, obtained after COVID-19 vaccination. CDR3 in amino acids: CASSPRGQGANTEAFF. The CDR3 region has the DNA TGCGCCAGCAGTCCCCGTGGGCAGGGGGCGAACACTGAAGCTTTCTTT.